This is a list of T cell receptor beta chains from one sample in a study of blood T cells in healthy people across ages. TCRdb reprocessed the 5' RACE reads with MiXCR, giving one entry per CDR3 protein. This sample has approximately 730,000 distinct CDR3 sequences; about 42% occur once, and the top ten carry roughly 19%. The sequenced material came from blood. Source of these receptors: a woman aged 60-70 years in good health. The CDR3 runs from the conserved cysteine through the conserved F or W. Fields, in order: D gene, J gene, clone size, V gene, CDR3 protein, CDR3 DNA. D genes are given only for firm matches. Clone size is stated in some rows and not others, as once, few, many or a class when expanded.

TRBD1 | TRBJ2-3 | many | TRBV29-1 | CSALDRGTDTQYF | TGCAGCGCCTTGGACAGGGGCACAGATACGCAGTATTTT
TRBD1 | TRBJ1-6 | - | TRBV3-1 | CASSQRTGRSPLHF | TGTGCCAGCAGCCAAAGGACAGGACGTTCACCCCTCCACTTT
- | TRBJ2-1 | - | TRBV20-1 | CSASARLAKYNEQFF | TGCAGTGCTAGCGCCCGACTTGCAAAGTACAATGAGCAGTTCTTC
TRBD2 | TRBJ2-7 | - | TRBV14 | CASSQGGRSGVDEQYF | TGTGCCAGCAGCCAAGGCGGTCGTAGCGGGGTCGATGAGCAGTACTTC
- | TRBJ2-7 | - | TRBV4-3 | CASSQKRSSYEQYF | TGCGCCAGCAGCCAAAAAAGGTCCTCCTACGAGCAGTACTTC
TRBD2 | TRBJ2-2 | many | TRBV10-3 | CAINAGLAGAGGELFF | TGTGCCATCAACGCGGGACTAGCGGGAGCTGGTGGGGAGCTGTTTTTT
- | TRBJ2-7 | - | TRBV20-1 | CSARRAGPTYEQYF | TGCAGTGCTAGAAGGGCGGGACCCACCTACGAGCAGTACTTC
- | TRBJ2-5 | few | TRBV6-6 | CASRDQGETQYF | TGTGCCAGCAGGGACCAGGGGGAGACCCAGTACTTC
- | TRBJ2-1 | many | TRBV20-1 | CSAATASPAQFF | TGCAGTGCTGCCACAGCCTCTCCAGCCCAGTTCTTC
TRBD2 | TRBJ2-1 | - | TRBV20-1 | CSASESGRLNEQFF | TGCAGTGCTAGTGAGAGCGGGAGGCTGAATGAGCAGTTCTTC
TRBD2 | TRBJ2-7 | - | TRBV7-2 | CASSLIGRASEQYF | TGTGCCAGCAGCTTAATCGGGAGGGCCTCCGAGCAGTACTTC
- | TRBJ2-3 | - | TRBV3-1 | CASSQLVNTQYF | TGTGCCAGCAGCCAATTAGTGAATACGCAGTATTTT
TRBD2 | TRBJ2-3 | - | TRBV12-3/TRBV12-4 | CASRGGSASTDTQYF | TGTGCCAGCCGGGGGGGTTCCGCTAGCACAGATACGCAGTATTTT
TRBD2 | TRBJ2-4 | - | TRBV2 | CASQSGRAVNIQYF | TGTGCCAGCCAAAGCGGGAGGGCCGTGAACATTCAGTACTTC
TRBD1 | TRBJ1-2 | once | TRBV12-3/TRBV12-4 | CATRTGETNYGHTF | TGTGCCACCCGGACAGGAGAAACTAACTATGGCCACACCTTC
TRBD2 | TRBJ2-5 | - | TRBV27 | CASSSTVGGSINEQYF | TGTGCCAGCAGTTCGACCGTAGGCGGGAGTATCAATGAGCAGTACTTC
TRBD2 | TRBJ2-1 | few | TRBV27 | CASSFAGLRTSGSYEQFF | TGTGCCAGCAGTTTCGCAGGGTTACGGACTAGCGGGAGCTATGAGCAGTTCTTC
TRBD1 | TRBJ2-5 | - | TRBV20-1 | CSADKLTQGFDETQYF | TGCAGTGCAGATAAGCTTACACAGGGGTTTGACGAGACCCAGTACTTC
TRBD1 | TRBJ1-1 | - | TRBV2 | CASSDRGGFAFF | TGTGCCAGCAGCGACAGGGGTGGCTTTGCTTTCTTT
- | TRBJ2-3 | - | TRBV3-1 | CASSQARRRFTDTQYF | TGTGCCAGCAGCCAAGCCCGGCGGCGGTTCACAGATACGCAGTATTTT
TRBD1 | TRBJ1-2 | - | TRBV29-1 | CSVAGGAGGNYGYTF | TGCAGCGTGGCCGGAGGGGCAGGGGGCAACTATGGCTACACCTTC
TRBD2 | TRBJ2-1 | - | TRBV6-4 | CASSPGLAGGRGYNEQFF | TGTGCCAGCAGCCCCGGACTAGCGGGGGGGCGAGGATACAATGAGCAGTTCTTC
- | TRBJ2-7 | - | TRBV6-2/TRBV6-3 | CASIRQGWNEQYF | TGTGCCAGCATCCGCCAGGGGTGGAACGAGCAGTACTTC
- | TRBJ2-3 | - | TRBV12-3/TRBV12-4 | CASSLGAEGAGDTQYF | TGTGCCAGCAGTTTAGGTGCGGAGGGGGCTGGAGATACGCAGTATTTT
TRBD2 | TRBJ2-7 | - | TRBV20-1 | CSAIPGLASGEQYF | TGCAGTGCTATACCGGGACTAGCAAGCGGCGAGCAGTACTTC
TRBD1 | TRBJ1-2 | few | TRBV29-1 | CSVEAPGQGDGYTF | TGCAGCGTTGAAGCTCCGGGACAGGGAGATGGCTACACCTTC
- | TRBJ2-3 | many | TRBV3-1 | CASSLGRAGTDTQYF | TGTGCCAGCAGCCTGGGGCGCGCAGGCACAGATACGCAGTATTTT
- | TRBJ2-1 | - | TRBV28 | CASRSSGWEQFF | TGTGCCAGCAGGAGCAGCGGTTGGGAGCAGTTCTTC
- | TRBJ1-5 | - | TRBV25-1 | CASSEYGDQPQHF | TGTGCCAGCAGTGAATACGGGGATCAGCCCCAGCATTTT
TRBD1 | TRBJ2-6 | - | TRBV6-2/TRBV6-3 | CASSYFPGGDQNVLTF | TGTGCCAGCAGTTACTTCCCAGGGGGTGATCAAAACGTCCTGACTTTC
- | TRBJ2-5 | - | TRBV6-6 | CASSFGTSKLNQETQYF | TGTGCCAGCAGTTTCGGGACAAGTAAATTGAACCAAGAGACCCAGTACTTC
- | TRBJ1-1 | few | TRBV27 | CASSLSSVTEAFF | TGTGCCAGCAGTTTATCTTCGGTCACTGAAGCTTTCTTT
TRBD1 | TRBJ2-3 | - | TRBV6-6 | CATRQGWKEDTQYF | TGTGCCACACGACAGGGATGGAAGGAAGATACGCAGTATTTT
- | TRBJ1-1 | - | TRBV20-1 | CSARATGTEAFF | TGCAGTGCTAGGGCGACTGGCACTGAAGCTTTCTTT
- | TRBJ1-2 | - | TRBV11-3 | CASSLDVEGPYGYTF | TGTGCCAGCAGCTTAGATGTGGAAGGGCCCTATGGCTACACCTTC
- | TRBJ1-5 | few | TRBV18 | CASSQGQGSNQPQHF | TGTGCCAGCTCACAGGGGCAGGGGAGCAATCAGCCCCAGCATTTT
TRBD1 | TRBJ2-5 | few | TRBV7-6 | CASSPRQGAKETQYF | TGTGCCAGCAGCCCACGACAGGGGGCGAAGGAGACCCAGTACTTC
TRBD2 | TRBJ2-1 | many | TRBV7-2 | CASSLPGGAYNEQFF | TGTGCCAGCAGCTTACCGGGGGGGGCGTACAATGAGCAGTTCTTC
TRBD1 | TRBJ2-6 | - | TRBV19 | CASSPRTGRSSGANVLTF | TGTGCCAGTAGTCCCCGGACAGGGCGTAGCTCTGGGGCCAACGTCCTGACTTTC
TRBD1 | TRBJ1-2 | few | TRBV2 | CASADRAVDGYTF | TGTGCCAGCGCGGACAGGGCGGTTGATGGCTACACCTTC
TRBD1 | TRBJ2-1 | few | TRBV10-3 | CAINDRDPSEQFF | TGTGCCATCAATGACAGGGACCCCAGTGAGCAGTTCTTC
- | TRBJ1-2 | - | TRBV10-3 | CAISESYSEGVSYGYTF | TGTGCCATCAGTGAGTCTTATTCGGAAGGAGTATCCTATGGCTACACCTTC
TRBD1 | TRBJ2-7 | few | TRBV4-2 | CASSHVTGNNEQYF | TGTGCCAGCAGCCACGTGACAGGGAACAATGAGCAGTACTTC
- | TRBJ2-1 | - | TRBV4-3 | CASSQGTSWDNEQFF | TGCGCCAGCAGCCAAGGGACCTCCTGGGACAATGAGCAGTTCTTC
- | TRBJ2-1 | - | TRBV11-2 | CASSSPVRGVGGEQFF | TGTGCCAGCAGCTCGCCCGTGAGAGGGGTCGGAGGTGAGCAGTTCTTC
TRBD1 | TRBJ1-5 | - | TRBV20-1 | CSGIPRTGPQHF | TGCAGTGGTATACCTCGGACAGGGCCACAGCATTTT
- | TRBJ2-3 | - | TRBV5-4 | CASSISAGGPTDTQYF | TGTGCCAGCAGCATCTCAGCTGGAGGGCCGACAGATACGCAGTATTTT
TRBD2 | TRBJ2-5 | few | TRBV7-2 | CASSLWGESSGSLQETQYF | TGTGCCAGCAGCTTATGGGGTGAGAGTAGCGGGAGTCTCCAAGAGACCCAGTACTTC
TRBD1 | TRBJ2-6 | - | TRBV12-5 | CASGLGQGSGANVLTF | TGTGCTAGTGGTTTGGGACAGGGCTCTGGGGCCAACGTCCTGACTTTC
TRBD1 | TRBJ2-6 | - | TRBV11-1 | CASSASQGAISGANVLTF | TGTGCCAGCAGCGCGTCACAGGGGGCGATTTCTGGGGCCAACGTCCTGACTTTC
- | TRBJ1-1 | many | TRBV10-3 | CAISESAASARGKGRNTEAFF | TGTGCCATCAGTGAGTCGGCAGCTTCGGCGAGGGGGAAAGGACGTAACACTGAAGCTTTCTTT
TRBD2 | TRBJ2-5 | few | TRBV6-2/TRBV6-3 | CASFRGRRQETQYF | TGTGCCAGCTTCCGCGGGAGACGCCAAGAGACCCAGTACTTC
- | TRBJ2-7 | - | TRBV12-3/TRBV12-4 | CASSPSGGRYEQYF | TGTGCCAGCAGTCCAAGCGGTGGACGCTACGAGCAGTACTTC
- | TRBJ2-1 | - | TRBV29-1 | CSVDESSYNEQFF | TGCAGCGTTGATGAAAGCTCCTACAATGAGCAGTTCTTC
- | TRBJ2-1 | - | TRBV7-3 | CASSLMSAARNEQFF | TGTGCCAGCAGCTTAATGAGCGCGGCGCGGAATGAGCAGTTCTTC
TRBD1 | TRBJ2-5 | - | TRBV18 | CASSRDSRETQYF | TGTGCCAGCTCACGGGACAGCCGAGAGACCCAGTACTTC
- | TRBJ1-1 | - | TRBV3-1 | CASSLYDLNTEAFF | TGTGCCAGCAGCCTCTATGATCTGAACACTGAAGCTTTCTTT
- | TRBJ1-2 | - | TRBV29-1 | CSVDGYSGYGYTF | TGCAGCGTTGATGGGTACAGCGGCTATGGCTACACCTTC